Listed below are T cell receptor beta chains from one sample, sequenced in a study of T cells after posttransplantation cyclophosphamide. Only in-frame clones appear in the TCRdb table, and some are missing; sequencing was by immunoSEQ multiplex PCR. The repertoire holds 51,000 or so clones, approximately 94% seen once, with 2.9% in the top ten. Material: PBMCs. The receptors stem from a woman aged 25 to 39 in good health and a related stem cell transplant donor. Each CDR3 is given with its conserved first and last residue. Fields, in order: V gene, clone size, D gene, J gene, CDR3 DNA, CDR3 protein. The D gene is left open where the match is weak. The listing skips clone size in some rows; elsewhere it reads once, few, many or a size class.

TRBV7-2	-	-	TRBJ2-3	TGTGCCAGCAGCCCACCCGGGGATACGCAGTATTTT	CASSPPGDTQYF
TRBV4-2	-	-	TRBJ1-2	TGTGCCAGCAGCCAAGATTTTGGCAGTTCGGGCTATGGCTACACCTTC	CASSQDFGSSGYGYTF
TRBV5-6	-	TRBD1	TRBJ1-5	TGTGCCAGCAGCTCAAGGACAGGGAGCTATAGCAATCAGCCCCAGCATTTT	CASSSRTGSYSNQPQHF
TRBV7-2	-	TRBD1	TRBJ2-5	TGTGCCAGCAGCTTAGCGGCTCGACAGGGCGCGGAGACCCAGTACTTC	CASSLAARQGAETQYF
TRBV19	-	TRBD1	TRBJ1-1	TGTGCCAGTAGTATGCCGACAGGGGCCCACATGAACACTGAAGCTTTCTTT	CASSMPTGAHMNTEAFF
TRBV2	once	TRBD2	TRBJ2-2	TGTGCCACTAAGGGACTAGCGGGGGGCCCGAACACCGGGGAGCTGTTTTTT	CATKGLAGGPNTGELFF
TRBV5-1	-	-	TRBJ1-1	TGCGCCAGCAGCTTATTTGCAGAACTGAACACTGAAGCTTTCTTT	CASSLFAELNTEAFF
TRBV14	-	-	TRBJ2-5	TGTGCCAGCGGACCCATCGGGGGAGAGACCCAGTACTTC	CASGPIGGETQYF
TRBV5-8	-	TRBD1	TRBJ2-3	TGTGCCAGCAGCTTGGGTGACAGGGCGACAGATACGCAGTATTTT	CASSLGDRATDTQYF
TRBV30	-	TRBD1	TRBJ1-2	TGTGCCTGGAGTGTAATACAGGGGGCTGGTGGCTACACCTTC	CAWSVIQGAGGYTF
TRBV4-1	once	-	TRBJ1-5	TGCGCCAGCAGCCAGGGGGGATTCGGGGTCCAGCCCCAGCATTTT	CASSQGGFGVQPQHF
TRBV4-2	-	TRBD2	TRBJ2-1	TGTGCCAGCAGCCAAGATGGCGGGACTAGCGGGGGGGGACCCTACAATGAGCAGTTCTTC	CASSQDGGTSGGGPYNEQFF
TRBV5-1	-	TRBD2	TRBJ2-1	TGCGCCAGCAAGGCCTGGGGTGGGGAGCGGGGTGAGCAGTTCTTC	CASKAWGGERGEQFF
TRBV4-3	-	-	TRBJ2-7	TGCGCCAGCAGCCAAGAGGAGAGGCTTTGGCACGAGCAGTACTTC	CASSQEERLWHEQYF
TRBV4-1	-	-	TRBJ1-2	TGCGCCAGCAGCCAAGATGTCGGTGGCTACACCTTC	CASSQDVGGYTF
TRBV11-1	-	-	TRBJ2-5	TGTGCCAGCAGCTTAACCCTCGGGGGAGAGACCCAGTACTTC	CASSLTLGGETQYF
TRBV9	once	-	TRBJ2-7	TGTGCCAGCACGCTAGGGGTGGGCTCCTACGAGCAGTACTTC	CASTLGVGSYEQYF
TRBV5-3	-	TRBD1	TRBJ2-1	TGTGCCAGAAGCCCCCCAAGGGACAGAGTGTTCGATGAGCAGTTCTTC	CARSPPRDRVFDEQFF
TRBV7-9	-	-	TRBJ1-2	TGTGCCAGCAGCACAGGGTTCTATGGCTACACCTTC	CASSTGFYGYTF
TRBV18	-	-	TRBJ1-1	TGTGCCAGCTCACCCCAGGTGAACACTGAAGCTTTCTTT	CASSPQVNTEAFF
TRBV7-2	-	-	TRBJ2-2	TGTGCCAGCAGCTTAGTTGTGCGGGGGCCGAACACCGGGGAGCTGTTTTTT	CASSLVVRGPNTGELFF
TRBV5-4	-	-	TRBJ1-2	TGTGCCAGCAGCTTGACACAGGGCCGGAATGGCTACACCTTC	CASSLTQGRNGYTF
TRBV7-9	once	TRBD1	TRBJ2-7	TGTGCCAGCAGCTTAGGGGGGACAGGACCCTACGAGCAGTACTTC	CASSLGGTGPYEQYF
TRBV5-1	-	TRBD1	TRBJ2-5	TGCGCCAGCAGCTTTGATACAGGGGGGGAGACCCAGTACTTC	CASSFDTGGETQYF
TRBV5-6	-	-	TRBJ1-5	TGTGCCAGCAGCTCGGGAAGGTCTCAGCCCCAGCATTTT	CASSSGRSQPQHF
TRBV25-1	few	TRBD2	TRBJ2-1	TGTGCCAGCAGTGGTCGAGAAGCGGGGGTATACAATGAGCAGTTCTTC	CASSGREAGVYNEQFF
TRBV25-1	-	-	TRBJ1-1	TGTGCCAGCAGTGAATGGTCCGGGGAAGCTTTCTTT	CASSEWSGEAFF
TRBV4-1	-	-	TRBJ2-7	TGCGCCAGCAGCCAAGTTACAGACTCCTACGAGCAGTACTTC	CASSQVTDSYEQYF
TRBV5-4	-	-	TRBJ1-2	TGTGCCAGCAGCCCGACAGGATATGGCTACACCTTC	CASSPTGYGYTF
TRBV18	-	TRBD1	TRBJ2-7	TGTGCCAGCTCACGGGGATCGGGACAGGGCACCTACGAGCAGTACTTC	CASSRGSGQGTYEQYF
TRBV6-1	-	-	TRBJ2-3	TGTGCCAGCAGTGACCTGGGCCCCCGGAGGATCACAGATACGCAGTATTTT	CASSDLGPRRITDTQYF
TRBV5-4	-	-	TRBJ1-2	TGTGCCAGCAGCTTGGGCAGGGTGGTAAGCTATGGCTACACCTTC	CASSLGRVVSYGYTF
TRBV28	once	-	TRBJ1-1	TGTGCCAGCAGTTTCGGGACTACCCCTTACACTGAAGCTTTCTTT	CASSFGTTPYTEAFF
TRBV28	-	TRBD1	TRBJ1-2	TGTGCCAGCAGCCGACAGGGGGCACCTAACTATGGCTACACCTTC	CASSRQGAPNYGYTF
TRBV10-3	-	-	TRBJ2-3	TGTGCCATCAGTGAGGGGGCCGTCCCAGATACGCAGTATTTT	CAISEGAVPDTQYF
TRBV6-1	-	TRBD2	TRBJ2-3	TGTGCTAGCCAGGCTGGACTAGCGGGGGGCGATACGCAGTATTTT	CASQAGLAGGDTQYF
TRBV13	-	TRBD1	TRBJ1-2	TGTGCCAGCAGCTTAGGGACAGGGAACAACTATGGCTACACCTTC	CASSLGTGNNYGYTF
TRBV2	-	-	TRBJ1-4	TGTGCCAGCAGTGCGGACAGACTGGCTACTAATGAAAAACTGTTTTTT	CASSADRLATNEKLFF
TRBV12-5	-	TRBD1	TRBJ2-2	TGTGCTAGTGCCATGACACAGGGGGGCACCGGGGAGCTGTTTTTT	CASAMTQGGTGELFF
TRBV6-5	once	TRBD1	TRBJ1-1	TGTGCCAGCAGTTCCGACCTACAGGGGAAGAACACTGAAGCTTTCTTT	CASSSDLQGKNTEAFF
TRBV19	-	-	TRBJ1-5	TGTGCCAGTAGTCCGACAGGTAGTCTATATCAGCCCCAGCATTTT	CASSPTGSLYQPQHF
TRBV28	-	-	TRBJ1-1	TGTGCCAGCACCACCGAGGGTGGGAACACTGAAGCTTTCTTT	CASTTEGGNTEAFF
TRBV6-9	-	-	TRBJ2-3	TGTGCCATACCGGGGGATACGCAGTATTTT	CAIPGDTQYF
TRBV25-1	-	TRBD1	TRBJ2-1	TGTGCCAGCAGTGAATGGGGGGGGACAGGGATGTCCAATGAGCAGTTCTTC	CASSEWGGTGMSNEQFF
TRBV10-3	-	-	TRBJ1-5	TGTGCCAGTATGGTCGGGATGCGGGGCAATCAGCCCCAGCATTTT	CASMVGMRGNQPQHF
TRBV10-1	once	TRBD2	TRBJ2-1	TGCGCCAGCAGTGAAAGGGGACTAGCCTTCAATGAGCAGTTCTTC	CASSERGLAFNEQFF